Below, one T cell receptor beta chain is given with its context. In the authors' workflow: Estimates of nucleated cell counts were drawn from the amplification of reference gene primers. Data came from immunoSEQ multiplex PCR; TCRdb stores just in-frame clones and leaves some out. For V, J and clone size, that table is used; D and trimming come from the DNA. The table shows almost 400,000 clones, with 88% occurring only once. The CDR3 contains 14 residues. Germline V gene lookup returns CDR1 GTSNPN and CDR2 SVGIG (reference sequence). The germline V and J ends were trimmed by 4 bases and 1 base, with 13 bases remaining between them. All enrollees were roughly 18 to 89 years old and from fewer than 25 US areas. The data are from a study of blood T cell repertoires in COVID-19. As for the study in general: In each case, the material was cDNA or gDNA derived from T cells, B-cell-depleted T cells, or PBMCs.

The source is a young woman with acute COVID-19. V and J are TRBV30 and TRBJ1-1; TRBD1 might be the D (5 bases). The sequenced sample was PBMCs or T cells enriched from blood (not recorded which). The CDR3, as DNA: TGTGCCTGGAAGGGTGACGGGGGGAACACTGAAGCTTTCTTT. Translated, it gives CAWKGDGGNTEAFF.